Each of the 9 T cell receptor beta chains below was sequenced from the same sample in a study of shared clonotypes between healthy human individuals (dated by TCRdb to 2020 to 2022). The method was the immunoSEQ multiplex PCR assay. TCRdb mirrors the immuneACCESS table, restricted to in-frame sequences. Some clones are absent from its copies; in checked studies, under half trace to an unresolved V gene, and the reason for the others is unknown. Counted in this sample were 2 million to 2.5 million clones; just under 95% of them appeared once. Roughly 1.1% of the sample comes from the top ten. For the CD8 naive samples, CD45RO-negative cells were positively selected for CCR7, yielding a CD45RA+CCR7+ population from which TemRA cells were excluded. The sample consisted of naive CD8+ T cells sorted from blood. The sample's cell subset or site label, in plain terms: CD45RA+CCR7+. These TCRs come from a man aged 18 to 30 in good health.

The chain has TRBV28 and TRBJ2-5, with a weak D call TRBD2 (7 bases). CDR1 is MDHEN and CDR2 is SYDVKM in the germline V gene. This CDR3 spans 15 amino acids. Deletions cut 5 bases from V and 2 bases from J, with 15 bases between. This CDR3 is CASSPMRGPQETQYF. As DNA, the CDR3 is TGTGCCAGCAGTCCCATGCGGGGGCCTCAAGAGACCCAGTACTTC.

This clone has just one count. This chain connects TRBV4-2 to TRBJ2-5, with 12 bases identical to TRBD1. Germline assignment: CDR1 LGHNA and CDR2 YNFKEQ. This CDR3 is built from 17 residues. V dropped 0 bases and J dropped 5; count of bases not matched to a gene: 7. CDR3 residues: CASSQDMGQGAWETQYF. The CDR3 bases are TGTGCCAGCAGCCAAGATATGGGACAGGGGGCGTGGGAGACCCAGTACTTC.

With regard to this clone: The same CDR3 arises from other DNA sequences in this sample as well. The chain is built from TRBV19 and TRBJ2-7; D is tentatively TRBD1 or TRBD2 (6 bases each). The CDR3 has 13 residues. Between the trimmed V and J ends, which lost 5 bases and 2 bases, there was a span of 10 bases. Looked up from germline, CDR1 is LNHDA and CDR2 is SQIVND (reference sequence). The DNA for the CDR3 is TGTGCCAGTAGTGCGGGACAAGCCTACGAGCAGTACTTC. Encoded protein: CASSAGQAYEQYF.

About this clone itself: Other DNA sequences within the sample encode an identical CDR3. The gene calls are TRBV19 and TRBJ1-1; TRBD1 agrees at 7 bases. The CDR3 extends over 14 amino acids. Germline-derived CDR1 and CDR2 are LNHDA and SQIVND (reference sequence). Trimming at V came to 1 base and at J to 5 bases, leaving 4 bases not matched to a gene. The CDR3, as DNA: TGTGCCAGTAGTATAGGCCCAGGGGGGACTGAAGCTTTCTTT. Translated, it gives CASSIGPGGTEAFF.

This clone has only one observation. V and J are TRBV5-1 and TRBJ1-1; the D gene is possibly TRBD1 (6 bases). Germline CDR1 SGHRS, CDR2 YFSETQ. V was trimmed by 6 bases and J by 3 bases, leaving 18 bases between them. This CDR3 is 15 amino acids long. The CDR3 DNA sequence: TGCGCCAGCAAGATAGACCCGGGGGCGTACACTGAAGCTTTCTTT. Translated: CASKIDPGAYTEAFF.

The J gene is TRBJ2-7, the V gene TRBV4-1, with D perhaps matching TRBD1 (5 bases). The CDR3 is 16 residues long. Per the germline V gene, CDR1 is MGHRA and CDR2 is YSYEKL. Trimming took 3 bases from V and 0 from J, leaving 15 bases between them. In DNA form, the CDR3 reads TGCGCCAGCAGCCAGACCACAGGCGTAAACTCCTACGAGCAGTACTTC. This encodes CASSQTTGVNSYEQYF.

This chain joins TRBV14 and TRBJ1-2; 7 nucleotides agree with TRBD1. The CDR3 runs 13 residues. V was pared by 4 bases and J by 2 bases, with 1 base of the junction left unmatched. The germline V gene has CDR1 SGHDN and CDR2 FVKESK. This CDR3 reads CASSPGQNYGYTF. CDR3 DNA: TGTGCCAGCAGCCCGGGACAGAACTATGGCTACACCTTC.

The genes are TRBV7-9 and TRBJ2-5; D perhaps matches TRBD1 (5 bases). CDR1 and CDR2 from the germline V gene are SEHNR and FQNEAQ (reference sequence). Trimming shortened V by 4 bases and J by 3 bases, and 15 bases separated the two germline ends. This CDR3 region has 15 residues. CDR3 loop: CASSYRTSREETQYF. The CDR3 DNA follows: TGTGCCAGCAGCTACCGGACGAGCAGGGAAGAGACCCAGTACTTC.

A single count supports this clone. Other DNA sequences in this specimen translate into the identical CDR3. The J gene is TRBJ2-7, the V gene TRBV27; possibly TRBD1 for D (5 bases). CDR3 length: 12 amino acids. Trimming pared 3 bases from V and 7 bases from J, leaving 10 bases between. Per germline, CDR1 MNHEY and CDR2 SMNVEV (reference sequence). The CDR3 reads CASSFRGGEQYF. CDR3 sequence (DNA): TGTGCCAGCAGTTTTAGGGGTGGGGAGCAGTACTTC.